The sequence of this T cell receptor beta chain was determined in a study of metastatic and nonmetastatic thyroid tumors. TCRdb reanalyzed the PCR reads with MiXCR. Here the sample spans over 30,000 clones, 20% to 25% being singletons. This clone was observed many times. There were no patients who had received any treatment before thyroid surgery. Germline V gives CDR1 MNHNS, CDR2 SASEGT. J gave up 11 bases and V 6 bases, and 7 bases lay outside the gene matches. The CDR3 spans 12 residues. The specimen was tumor tissue. The V and J genes are TRBV6-1 and TRBJ2-1; TRBD2 matches 7 bases. The receptor comes from a male donor with papillary thyroid cancer or a benign thyroid nodule (not recorded which). Some clones in this sample may be carry-over from other donors' samples. The CDR3 sequence is CASSRAGLKQFF. The CDR3 region has the DNA TGTGCCAGCAGCCGAGCGGGGCTAAAGCAGTTCTTC.